The T cell receptor beta chain under discussion was sequenced for a study of multiple sclerosis patients with progressive multifocal leukoencephalopathy (dated by TCRdb to the late 2010s). With respect to the entire study: Roughly five natalizumab-treated MS patients who did not develop PML were used as controls and were sampled longitudinally. Peripheral T and B cells were examined in MS patients who developed PML (4 under natalizumab, 1 after alemtuzumab) and in treated patients who did not develop PML. Longitudinal follow-up was performed in two natalizumab-treated patients who later developed PML, from before therapy through 6 and 12 months to PML onset. The goal of the study was to detect any JC virus-specific or public T-cell expansions that arose at the time of PML onset.

Beyond this particular receptor, the publication reports: When PML developed, no shared TRBV or TRBJ gene usage and no preferred TRBV-TRBJ pairings were found. Given the small, descriptive cohort, it remained unclear whether the study findings reflect JC virus infection or general immunocompromise. The analysis covered only peripheral blood, although cerebrospinal fluid or brain lymphocytes might be more informative for natalizumab-associated PML. Most PML patients had lower normalized Shannon entropy, suggesting less diverse TRB repertoires, while values in the natalizumab-treated controls sat near 1. Although TRB clones above 0.5% frequency turned up only in PML patients, the clones expanded at PML onset were already present before and during natalizumab therapy.

The sample's time point, from its label and the paper: before natalizumab initiation. Every listed patient had received interferon beta before, and every PML patient was female. T0 blood samples were collected before the first natalizumab infusion. Ficoll-Hypaque density gradient centrifugation was used to isolate peripheral blood mononuclear cells. The immunoSEQ two-step multiplex PCR at survey-level depth was used to amplify TRB CDR3 regions from genomic DNA. Each PCR was spiked with synthetic inline TR CDR3 controls spanning all V-J pairings to estimate template counts and remove amplification bias. Reads were processed so that amplification and sequencing bias were reduced, and quantification was performed against synthetic TR CDR3 analogs. The paper's data handling went like this. Raw data were processed in ImmunoSEQ Analyzer, removing out-of-frame sequences and CDR3s with stop codons, and genes were named by IMGT nomenclature. Normalized Shannon entropy, defined as 1 minus Pielou's evenness, served as the summary measure of repertoire diversity. TRB sequences were treated as identical only when sharing V gene, J gene and CDR3. Public PML clonotypes were CDR3s found in two or more PML-onset samples but not found earlier, in controls, or in public databases. CDR3 amino acid composition by position was analyzed with Skylign using the observed count method. TCRdb re-hosts the immuneACCESS table, in-frame sequences only. Its copies lack some clones; in the studies checked, an unresolved V gene accounts for under half of them, and the cause for the rest is not known. That table is the source of V, J and clone size, and D and trimming were worked out from the DNA. The sample table holds approximately 26,000 clones, of which around 89% were seen once. 1.1% of the sample is in the top ten clones.

Of note for this clone: Its recognized antigen is unknown. Base-call qualities are not available, and no considerably larger clone is one nucleotide away.

The sequence came from a human donor with multiple sclerosis. The specimen was PBMCs.

The nucleotides read TGTGCCACCAGCAGAGGGTTAGGCGCCACTGAAGCTTTCTTT. This is translated as CATSRGLGATEAFF. The chain uses TRBV15 and TRBJ1-1, with the D gene too uncertain to name. The CDR3 covers 14 residues, taking in both the cysteine and the phenylalanine. The sequence is cut down to CDR3 DNA, 42 bases in frame from base 1. The germline V gene (reference sequence) gives CDR1 as LNHNV and CDR2 as YYDKDF. Trimming at the junction amounts to 1 base on V and 4 bases on J, and the germline ends lie 10 bases apart. When the CDR3 is completed using the reference TRBV15 and TRBJ1-1 genes on either side, the full variable domain is DAMVIQNPRYQVTQFGKPVTLSCSQTLNHNVMYWYQQKSSQAPKLLFHYYDKDFNNEADTPDNFQSRRPNTSFCFLDIRSPGLGDTAMYLCATSRGLGATEAFFGQGTRLTVV.